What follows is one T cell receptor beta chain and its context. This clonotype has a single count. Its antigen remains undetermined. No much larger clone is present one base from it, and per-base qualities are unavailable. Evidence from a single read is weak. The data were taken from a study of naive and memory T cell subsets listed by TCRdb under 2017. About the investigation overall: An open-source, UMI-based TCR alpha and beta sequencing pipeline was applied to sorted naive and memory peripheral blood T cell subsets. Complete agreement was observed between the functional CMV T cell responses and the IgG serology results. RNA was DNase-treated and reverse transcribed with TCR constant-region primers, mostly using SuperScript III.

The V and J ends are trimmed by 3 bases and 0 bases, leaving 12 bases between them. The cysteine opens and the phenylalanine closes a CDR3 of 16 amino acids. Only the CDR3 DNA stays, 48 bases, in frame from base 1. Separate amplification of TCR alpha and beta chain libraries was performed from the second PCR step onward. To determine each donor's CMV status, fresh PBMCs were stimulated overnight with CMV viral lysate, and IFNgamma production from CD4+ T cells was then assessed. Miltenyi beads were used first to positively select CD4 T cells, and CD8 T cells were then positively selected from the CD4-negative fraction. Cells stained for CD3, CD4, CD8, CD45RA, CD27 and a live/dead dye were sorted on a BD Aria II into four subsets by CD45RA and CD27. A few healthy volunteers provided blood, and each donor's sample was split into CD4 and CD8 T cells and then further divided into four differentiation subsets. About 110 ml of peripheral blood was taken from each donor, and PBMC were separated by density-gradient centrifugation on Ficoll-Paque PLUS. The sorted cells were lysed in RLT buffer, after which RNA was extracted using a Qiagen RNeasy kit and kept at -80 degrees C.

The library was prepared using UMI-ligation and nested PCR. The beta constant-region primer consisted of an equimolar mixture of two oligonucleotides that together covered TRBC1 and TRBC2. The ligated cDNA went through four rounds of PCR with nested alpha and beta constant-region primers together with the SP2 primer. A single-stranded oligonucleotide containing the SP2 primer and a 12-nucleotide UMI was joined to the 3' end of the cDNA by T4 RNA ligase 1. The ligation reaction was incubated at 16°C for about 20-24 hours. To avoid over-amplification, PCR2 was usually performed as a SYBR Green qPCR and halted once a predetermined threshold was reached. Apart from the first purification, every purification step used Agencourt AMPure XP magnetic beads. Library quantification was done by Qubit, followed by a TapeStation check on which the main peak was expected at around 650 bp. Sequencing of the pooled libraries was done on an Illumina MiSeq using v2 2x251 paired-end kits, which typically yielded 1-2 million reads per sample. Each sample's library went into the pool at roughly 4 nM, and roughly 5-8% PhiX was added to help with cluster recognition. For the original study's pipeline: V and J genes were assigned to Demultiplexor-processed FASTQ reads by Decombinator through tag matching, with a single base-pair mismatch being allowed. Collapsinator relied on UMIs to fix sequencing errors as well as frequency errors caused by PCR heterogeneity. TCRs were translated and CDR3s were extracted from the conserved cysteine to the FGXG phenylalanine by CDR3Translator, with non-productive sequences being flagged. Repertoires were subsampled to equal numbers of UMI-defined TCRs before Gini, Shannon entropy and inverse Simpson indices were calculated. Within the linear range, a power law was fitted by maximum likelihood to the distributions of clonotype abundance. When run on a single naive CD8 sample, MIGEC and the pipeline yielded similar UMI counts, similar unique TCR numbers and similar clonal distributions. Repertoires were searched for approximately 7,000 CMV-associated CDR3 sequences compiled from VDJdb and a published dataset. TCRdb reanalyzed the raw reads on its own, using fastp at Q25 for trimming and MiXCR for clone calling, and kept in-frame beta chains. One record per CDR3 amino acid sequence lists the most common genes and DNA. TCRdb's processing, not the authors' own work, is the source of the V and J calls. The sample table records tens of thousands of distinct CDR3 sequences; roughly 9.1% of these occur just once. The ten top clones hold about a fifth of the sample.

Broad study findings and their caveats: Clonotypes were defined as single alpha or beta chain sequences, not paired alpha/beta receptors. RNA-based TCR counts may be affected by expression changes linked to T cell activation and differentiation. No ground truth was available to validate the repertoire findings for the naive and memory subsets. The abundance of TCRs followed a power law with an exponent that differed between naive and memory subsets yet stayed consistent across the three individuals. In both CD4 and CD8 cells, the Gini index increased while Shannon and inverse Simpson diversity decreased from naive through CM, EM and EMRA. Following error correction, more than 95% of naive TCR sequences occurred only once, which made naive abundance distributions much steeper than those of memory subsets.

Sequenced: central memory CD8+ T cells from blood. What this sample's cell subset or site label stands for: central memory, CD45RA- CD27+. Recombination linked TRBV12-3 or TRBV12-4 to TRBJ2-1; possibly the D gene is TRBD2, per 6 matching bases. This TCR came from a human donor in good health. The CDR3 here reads CASSFGGESSYNEQFF. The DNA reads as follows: TGTGCCAGCAGTTTTGGCGGGGAGAGCTCCTACAATGAGCAGTTCTTC.